A single sample is the source of the 19 T cell receptor beta chains below, sequenced in a study of OX40 agonist ivuxolimab in advanced cancers. The protocol was immunoSEQ multiplex PCR, while the TCRdb copy is restricted to in-frame clones and leaves out a portion. The sample carries roughly 87,000 clones, 91% recorded once. The sample was CD4+ or CD8+ T cells sorted from blood, taken in a trial of the OX40 agonist ivuxolimab. Source of these receptors: an adult with an advanced solid tumor such as melanoma, head and neck, liver or kidney cancer.

The chain links TRBV6-1 to TRBJ1-4; 7 bases line up with TRBD1. This CDR3 is built from 15 residues. Germline V gene sequence: CDR1 MNHNS, CDR2 SASEGT. Trimming at V came to 3 bases and at J to 4 bases, leaving 5 bases not matched to a gene. CDR3 amino acids: CASSEWGQLNEKLFF. The CDR3 region has the DNA TGTGCCAGCAGTGAGTGGGGACAGCTTAATGAAAAACTGTTTTTT.

V is TRBV5-5 and J is TRBJ1-5, with 12 bases lining up with TRBD1. Germline V CDR1 and CDR2: SGHKS, YYEKEE (reference sequence). This CDR3 region has 19 residues. Unmatched junction bases numbered 11, after V lost 0 bases and J lost 4 bases. CDR3 sequence: CASSLGPGQGAVGNQPQHF. The CDR3 DNA sequence: TGTGCCAGCAGCTTGGGGCCGGGACAGGGGGCGGTGGGAAATCAGCCCCAGCATTTT.

The CDR3 bases are TGTGCTAGTGGTTTGTTTACAGAAAAAACCAACTATGGCTACACCTTC. Its protein is CASGLFTEKTNYGYTF. V and J are TRBV12-5 and TRBJ1-2, with D uncertain. V was clipped by 2 bases and J by 2 bases, with 15 bases between them. The CDR3 length is 16 residues. Germline assignment: CDR1 LGHNT and CDR2 FRNRAP.

CDR3 residues: CASRAGTSGREAQYF. In DNA, the CDR3 is TGTGCCAGCAGGGCCGGGACTAGCGGGAGAGAAGCGCAGTATTTT. The rearrangement links TRBV5-6 to TRBJ2-3, with 14 positions matching TRBD2. Germline V gene data show CDR1 as SGHDT and CDR2 as YYEEEE. This CDR3 contains 15 residues. Trimming took 5 bases from V and 10 from J; bases not matched to a gene: 9.

V gene TRBV21-1 combines with J gene TRBJ1-1; the D call TRBD1 from the table was never checked on the DNA. TRBV21-1 is shown as a pseudogene. This CDR3 is built from 17 residues. CDR3 in amino acids: CASSKEDLTRGHNEAFF. The CDR3, as DNA: TGTGCCAGCAGCAAAGAGGACCTAACAAGGGGGCATAATGAAGCTTTCTTT.

The rearrangement links TRBV6-6 to TRBJ2-1; D is perhaps TRBD1 (5 bases). The V gene's germline CDR1 is MNHNY and CDR2 SVGAGI (reference sequence). The V and J ends lost 7 bases and 5 bases respectively, with 12 bases between them. The CDR3 is 13 residues long. CDR3 residues: CASNWQGHNEQFF. CDR3 coding DNA: TGTGCCAGCAATTGGCAGGGCCACAATGAGCAGTTCTTC.

The genes are TRBV29-1 and TRBJ2-1, with D unresolved. Germline CDR1 SQVTM, CDR2 ANQGSEA. The CDR3 is made up of 11 amino acids. The V and J ends lost 3 bases and 6 bases respectively, with 6 bases between them. The CDR3 is CSVEWGNEQFF. DNA for the CDR3: TGCAGCGTTGAGTGGGGCAATGAGCAGTTCTTC.

This chain connects TRBV28 to TRBJ1-5; 7 bases map to TRBD1. The CDR3 is 11 amino acids. From germline, CDR1 is MDHEN and CDR2 SYDVKM. Germline trimming cut 10 bases from V and 12 bases from J; bases unmatched to any gene: 9. The CDR3 is CAIREQGNQHF. CDR3 nucleotide sequence: TGTGCCATCAGGGAACAGGGGAACCAGCATTTT.

As DNA, the CDR3 is TGCGCCAGCAGCCAAGCAACGAACACTGAAGCTTTCTTT. Translation: CASSQATNTEAFF. The J gene is TRBJ1-1, the V gene TRBV4-1; D is uncertain. The CDR3 consists of 13 residues. Deletions cut 1 base from V and 1 base from J, with 4 bases between. Germline-derived CDR1 and CDR2 are MGHRA and YSYEKL.

V usage is TRBV13 and J usage is TRBJ1-2; 7 bases align to TRBD1. V lost 5 bases, J lost 6 bases, and 9 bases stayed unmatched. Germline V gene data show CDR1 as PRHDT and CDR2 as FYEKMQ (reference sequence). The CDR3 length is 14 residues. Written as DNA, the CDR3 is TGTGCCAGCAGCCTTGACAGGGACCCACATGGCTACACCTTC. Translation: CASSLDRDPHGYTF.

CDR3 DNA sequence: TGTGCCAGCAGCCCCCTCGGGCCTGAGGCTGGTTCACCCCTCCACTTT. Translating gives CASSPLGPEAGSPLHF. The rearrangement uses TRBV9 and TRBJ1-6; D unclear. Germline CDR1 is SGDLS and CDR2 is YYNGEE. The CDR3 extends over 16 amino acids. The germline V and J ends were trimmed by 4 bases and 9 bases, with 20 bases remaining between them.

This sequence joins TRBV15 and TRBJ2-7; tentative D call: TRBD2 (5 bases). Per germline, CDR1 LNHNV and CDR2 YYDKDF (reference sequence). Trimming cost V 5 bases and J 7 bases, with 24 bases left between them. The CDR3 sequence is 16 residues long. The CDR3 DNA reads TGTGCCACCAGCGCTAGGGTCGAGGGTCCAATGGATGAGCAGTACTTC. This codes for CATSARVEGPMDEQYF.

The V call is TRBV6-1, the J call TRBJ1-1; D call uncertain. The V end lost 10 bases, the J end lost 11 bases, and 14 bases lay between the germline ends. The CDR3 is made up of 10 amino acids. Germline CDR1 MNHNS, CDR2 SASEGT. The DNA for the CDR3 is TGTGCCACCAAAGGTGACAACGCTTTCTTT. Protein sequence: CATKGDNAFF.

The chain links TRBV7-9 to TRBJ2-1, with 9 bases lining up with TRBD1. V dropped 1 base and J dropped 7; count of bases not matched to a gene: 8. There are 16 residues in the CDR3. Germline loops: CDR1 SEHNR, CDR2 FQNEAQ (reference sequence). In DNA, the CDR3 is TGTGCCAGCAGCTTAGGACCCGGGACAGGGAAAAATGAGCAGTTCTTC. Translated, it gives CASSLGPGTGKNEQFF.

The chain couples TRBV6-6 to TRBJ1-1, with 7 bases fitting TRBD1. V was pared by 0 bases and J by 5 bases, with 9 bases of the junction left unmatched. CDR1 MNHNY and CDR2 SVGAGI come from the germline V gene (reference sequence). This CDR3 has 16 residues. The CDR3 reads CASSYSPPGGGTEAFF. The CDR3 DNA is TGTGCCAGCAGTTACTCGCCCCCAGGGGGGGGTACTGAAGCTTTCTTT.

The chain links TRBV9 to TRBJ1-2; 7 bases align to TRBD1. This CDR3 has 14 residues. Germline values: CDR1 SGDLS, CDR2 YYNGEE. V lost 2 bases and J lost 2; bases outside the gene matches: 3. This CDR3 is CASSVGTENYGYTF. The DNA for the CDR3 is TGTGCCAGCAGCGTCGGGACAGAGAACTATGGCTACACCTTC.

The rearrangement links TRBV15 to TRBJ2-1, with 12 bases lining up with TRBD2. Trimming cost V 3 bases and J 5 bases; bases outside gene matches: 2. Germline V gene data show CDR1 as LNHNV and CDR2 as YYDKDF (reference sequence). The CDR3 covers 15 residues. CDR3 region: CATSRTSGSNNEQFF. The DNA of the CDR3 is TGTGCCACCAGCAGGACTAGCGGGAGCAACAATGAGCAGTTCTTC.

The V gene is TRBV29-1, the J gene TRBJ2-2, with D possibly matching TRBD1 (5 bases). The CDR3 runs 13 residues. Germline CDR1 SQVTM, CDR2 ANQGSEA. V shed 0 bases and J shed 3 bases, with 5 bases lying between them. The CDR3 sequence is CSVEDRDTGELFF. The CDR3 DNA follows: TGCAGCGTTGAAGACAGGGACACCGGGGAGCTGTTTTTT.

This chain uses TRBV6-1 with TRBJ1-2, with D maybe TRBD1 (5 bases). This CDR3 has 14 residues. Germline CDR1 is MNHNS and CDR2 is SASEGT. V lost 5 bases and J 4 bases, leaving 14 bases between the germline ends. The CDR3 nucleotides read TGTGCCAGCAGTCAACTATCAGACAGCTATGGCTACACCTTC. Protein sequence: CASSQLSDSYGYTF.